This T cell receptor (beta chain) is drawn from a study of PD-1 blockade in classical Hodgkin lymphoma. Study observations and caveats: The drivers behind the repertoire differences, possibly disease activity or prior therapy, remain undefined. At baseline, newly diagnosed patients reportedly showed less TCR diversity than healthy donors.

This clone was picked up one time. Its antigen is still unknown. Time point of the sample: newly diagnosed, previously untreated cHL patient sample. Magnetic negative selection was used to purify CD4+ T cells from PBMCs that had been thawed. TCRdb's copy holds only in-frame clones and misses some; the assay was immunoSEQ multiplex PCR. The table shows about 20,000 clones, with over 75% occurring only once. The CDR3 runs 17 residues. CDR1 and CDR2 from the germline V gene are SGDLS and YYNGEE. Trimming took off 0 bases at V and 1 base at J, with 14 bases between the two ends. The chain links TRBV9 to TRBJ2-1; weak D call: TRBD2 (6 bases). The sequenced material came from CD4+ T cells from blood. The TCR sequence derives from a human donor with classical Hodgkin lymphoma. CDR3 loop: CASSVVELASSYNEQFF. The CDR3 nucleotides are TGTGCCAGCAGCGTAGTAGAACTAGCTTCGTCCTACAATGAGCAGTTCTTC.